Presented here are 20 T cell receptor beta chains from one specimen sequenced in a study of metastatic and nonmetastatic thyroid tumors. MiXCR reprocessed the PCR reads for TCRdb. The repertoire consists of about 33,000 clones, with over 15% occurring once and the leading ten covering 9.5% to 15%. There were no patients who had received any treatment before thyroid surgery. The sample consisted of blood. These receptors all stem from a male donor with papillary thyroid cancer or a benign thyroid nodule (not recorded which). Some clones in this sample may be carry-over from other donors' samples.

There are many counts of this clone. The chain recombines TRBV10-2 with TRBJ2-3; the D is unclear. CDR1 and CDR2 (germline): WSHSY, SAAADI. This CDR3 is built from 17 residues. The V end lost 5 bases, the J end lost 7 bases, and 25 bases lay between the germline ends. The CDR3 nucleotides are TGCGCCAGCAGTTTCAACCTGCCTCGTTACAAATCCTATACGCAGTATTTT. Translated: CASSFNLPRYKSYTQYF.

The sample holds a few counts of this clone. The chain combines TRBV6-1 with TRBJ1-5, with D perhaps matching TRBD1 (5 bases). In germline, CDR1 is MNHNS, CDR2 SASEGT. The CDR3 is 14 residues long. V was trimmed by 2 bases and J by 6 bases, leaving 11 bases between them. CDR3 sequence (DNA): TGTGCCAGCAGTGAACAGGTCGGGGGTCAGCCCCAGCATTTT. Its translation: CASSEQVGGQPQHF.

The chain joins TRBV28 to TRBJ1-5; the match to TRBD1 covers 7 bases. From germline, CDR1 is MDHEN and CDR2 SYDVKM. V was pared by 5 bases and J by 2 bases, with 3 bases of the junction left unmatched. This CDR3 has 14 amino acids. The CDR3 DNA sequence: TGTGCCAGCAGTCCGGGACAGCGCAATCAGCCCCAGCATTTT. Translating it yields CASSPGQRNQPQHF.

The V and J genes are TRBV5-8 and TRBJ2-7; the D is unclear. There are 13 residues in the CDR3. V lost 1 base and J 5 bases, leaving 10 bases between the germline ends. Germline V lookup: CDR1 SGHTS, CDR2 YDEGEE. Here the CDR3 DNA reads TGTGCCAGCAGCTTGCAGTGGTCGAACGAGCAGTACTTC. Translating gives CASSLQWSNEQYF.

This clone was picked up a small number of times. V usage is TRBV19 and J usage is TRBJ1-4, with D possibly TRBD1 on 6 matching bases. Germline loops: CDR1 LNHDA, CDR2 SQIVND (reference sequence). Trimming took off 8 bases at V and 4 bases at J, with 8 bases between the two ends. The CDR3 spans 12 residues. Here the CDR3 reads CASRGGNEKLFF. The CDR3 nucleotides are TGTGCCAGTCGAGGGGGTAATGAAAAACTGTTTTTT. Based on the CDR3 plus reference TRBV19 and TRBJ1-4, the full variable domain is DGGITQSPKYLFRKEGQNVTLSCEQNLNHDAMYWYRQDPGQGLRLIYYSQIVNDFQKGDIAEGYSVSREKKESFPLTVTSAQKNPTAFYLCASRGGNEKLFFGSGTQLSVL.

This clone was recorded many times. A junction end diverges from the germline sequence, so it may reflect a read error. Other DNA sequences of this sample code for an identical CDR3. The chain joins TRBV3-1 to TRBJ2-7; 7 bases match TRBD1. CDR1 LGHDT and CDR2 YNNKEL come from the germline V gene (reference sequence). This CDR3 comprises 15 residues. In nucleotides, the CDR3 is TGTGCCAGCAGCCATGTTATTGGGACAGTGGGCGAGCAATACTTC. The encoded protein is CASSHVIGTVGEQYF.

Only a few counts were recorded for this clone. The chain's CDR3 is CASSRNGDTLNTDTQYF. For the CDR3, the DNA is TGTGCCAGCAGCCGGAACGGGGACACCCTTAACACAGATACGCAGTATTTT. The chain is built from TRBV6-2 or TRBV6-3 and TRBJ2-3; D may be TRBD1 (6 bases). This CDR3 contains 17 residues. Germline V gives CDR1 MNHEY, CDR2 SVGEGT. The V and J ends lost 6 bases and 2 bases respectively, with 21 bases between them.

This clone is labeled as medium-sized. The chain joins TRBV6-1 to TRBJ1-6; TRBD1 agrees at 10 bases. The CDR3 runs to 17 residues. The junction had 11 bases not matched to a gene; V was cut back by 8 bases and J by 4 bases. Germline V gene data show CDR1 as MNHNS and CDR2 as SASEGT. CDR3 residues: CASGDRGGTRYNSPLHF. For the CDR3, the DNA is TGTGCCAGCGGGGACAGGGGAGGTACCAGATATAATTCACCCCTCCACTTT.

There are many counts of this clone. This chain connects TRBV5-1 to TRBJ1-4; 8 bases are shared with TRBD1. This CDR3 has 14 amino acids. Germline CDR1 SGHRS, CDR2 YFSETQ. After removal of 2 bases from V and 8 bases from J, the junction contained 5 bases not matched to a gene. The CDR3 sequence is CASSFSGQGEKLFF. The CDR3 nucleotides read TGCGCCAGCAGCTTCTCCGGACAGGGAGAAAAACTGTTTTTT.

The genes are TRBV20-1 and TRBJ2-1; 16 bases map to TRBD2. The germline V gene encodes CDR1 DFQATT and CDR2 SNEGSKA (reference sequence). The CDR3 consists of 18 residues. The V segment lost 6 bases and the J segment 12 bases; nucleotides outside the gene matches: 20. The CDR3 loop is CSAQPPGTSGGARSGQFF. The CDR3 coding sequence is TGCAGTGCACAACCTCCAGGGACTAGCGGGGGGGCCCGGAGTGGGCAGTTCTTC.

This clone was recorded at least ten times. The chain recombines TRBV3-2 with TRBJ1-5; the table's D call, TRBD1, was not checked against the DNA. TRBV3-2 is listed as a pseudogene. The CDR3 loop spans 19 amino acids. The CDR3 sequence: CASSQHSGTARYSNQPQHF. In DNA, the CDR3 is TGTGCCAGCAGCCAACATTCCGGGACAGCTAGATATAGCAATCAGCCCCAGCATTTT.

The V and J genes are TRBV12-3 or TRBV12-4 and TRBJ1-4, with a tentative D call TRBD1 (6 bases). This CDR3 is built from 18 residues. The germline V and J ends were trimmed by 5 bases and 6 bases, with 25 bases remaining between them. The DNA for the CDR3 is TGTGCCAGCAGTCCGAGGCATGGGGGGCTATCCTTAGATGAAAAACTGTTTTTT. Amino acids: CASSPRHGGLSLDEKLFF.

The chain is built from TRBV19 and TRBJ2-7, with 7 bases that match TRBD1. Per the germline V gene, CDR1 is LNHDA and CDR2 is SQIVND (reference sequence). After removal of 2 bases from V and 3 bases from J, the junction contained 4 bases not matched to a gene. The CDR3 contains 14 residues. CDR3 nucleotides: TGTGCCAGTAGTATAAGGGACAGCCACTACGAGCAGTACTTC. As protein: CASSIRDSHYEQYF.

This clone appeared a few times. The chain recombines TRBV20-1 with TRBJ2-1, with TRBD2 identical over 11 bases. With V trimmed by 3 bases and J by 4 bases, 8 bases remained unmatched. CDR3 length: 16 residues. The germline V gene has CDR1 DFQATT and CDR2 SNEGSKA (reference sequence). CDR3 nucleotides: TGCAGTGCTAGCGCCGGGGGACTAGCGGCTTACAATGAGCAGTTCTTC. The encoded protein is CSASAGGLAAYNEQFF.

CDR3 protein: CASSLVQKAGVTYNEQFF. DNA of the CDR3: TGTGCCAGCAGCTTAGTTCAGAAAGCGGGAGTCACCTACAATGAGCAGTTCTTC. The chain carries TRBV11-2 and TRBJ2-1; TRBD2 aligns across 8 bases. Trimming cost V 1 base and J 2 bases; bases outside gene matches: 10. Germline V gives CDR1 SGHAT, CDR2 FQNNGV. The length of the CDR3 is 18 residues.

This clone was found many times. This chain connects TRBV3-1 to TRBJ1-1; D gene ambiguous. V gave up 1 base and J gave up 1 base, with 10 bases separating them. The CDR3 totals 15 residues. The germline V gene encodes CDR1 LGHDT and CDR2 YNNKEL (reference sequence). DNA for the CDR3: TGTGCCAGCAGCCAAGGAGCACGACCGAACACTGAAGCTTTCTTT. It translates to CASSQGARPNTEAFF.

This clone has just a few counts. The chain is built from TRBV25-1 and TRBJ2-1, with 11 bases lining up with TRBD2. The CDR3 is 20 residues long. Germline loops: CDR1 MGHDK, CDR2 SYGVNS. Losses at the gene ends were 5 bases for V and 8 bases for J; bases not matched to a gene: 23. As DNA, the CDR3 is TGTGCCAGCAGTCGTTGGGGGTCTCTAGCGGGGGGAGTATTTATCCATGAGCAGTTCTTC. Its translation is CASSRWGSLAGGVFIHEQFF.

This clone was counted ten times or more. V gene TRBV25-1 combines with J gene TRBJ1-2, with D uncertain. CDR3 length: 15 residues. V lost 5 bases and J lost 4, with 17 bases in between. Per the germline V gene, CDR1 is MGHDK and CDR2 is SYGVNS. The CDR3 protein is CASSSGITGFYGYTF. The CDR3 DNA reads TGTGCCAGCAGTTCGGGGATAACCGGGTTCTATGGCTACACCTTC.

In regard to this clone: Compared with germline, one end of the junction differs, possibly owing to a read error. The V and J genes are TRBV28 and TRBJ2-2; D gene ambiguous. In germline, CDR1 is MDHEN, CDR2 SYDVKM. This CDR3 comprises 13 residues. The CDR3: CAISLGRTGELFF. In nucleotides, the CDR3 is TGTGCCATCAGTTTGGGCAGAACCGGTGAGCTGTTTTTT. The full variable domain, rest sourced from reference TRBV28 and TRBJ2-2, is DVKVTQSSRYLVKRTGEKVFLECVQDMDHENMFWYRQDPGLGLRLIYFSYDVKMKEKGDIPEGYSVSREKKERFSLILESASTNQTSMYLCAISLGRTGELFFGEGSRLTVL.

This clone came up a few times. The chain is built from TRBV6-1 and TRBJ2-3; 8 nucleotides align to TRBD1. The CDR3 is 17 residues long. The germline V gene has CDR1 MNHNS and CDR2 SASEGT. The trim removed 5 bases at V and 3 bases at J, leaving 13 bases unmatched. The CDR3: CASSPRSGGSWTDTQYF. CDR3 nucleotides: TGTGCCAGCAGTCCGAGATCAGGGGGCTCTTGGACAGATACGCAGTATTTT.